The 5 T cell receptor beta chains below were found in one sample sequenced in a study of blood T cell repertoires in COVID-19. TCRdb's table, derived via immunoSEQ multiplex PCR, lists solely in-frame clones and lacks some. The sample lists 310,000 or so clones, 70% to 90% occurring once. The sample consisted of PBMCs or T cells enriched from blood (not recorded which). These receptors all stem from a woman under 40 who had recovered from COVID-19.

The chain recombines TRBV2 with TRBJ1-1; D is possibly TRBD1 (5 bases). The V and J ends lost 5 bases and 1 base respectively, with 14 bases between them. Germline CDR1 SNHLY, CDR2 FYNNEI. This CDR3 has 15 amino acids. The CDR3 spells CASSPLGAANTEAFF. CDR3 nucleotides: TGTGCCAGCAGTCCTCTTGGGGCGGCGAACACTGAAGCTTTCTTT. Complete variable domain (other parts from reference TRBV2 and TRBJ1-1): EPEVTQTPSHQVTQMGQEVILRCVPISNHLYFYWYRQILGQKVEFLVSFYNNEISEKSEIFDDQFSVERPDGSNFTLKIRSTKLEDSAMYFCASSPLGAANTEAFFGQGTRLTVV.

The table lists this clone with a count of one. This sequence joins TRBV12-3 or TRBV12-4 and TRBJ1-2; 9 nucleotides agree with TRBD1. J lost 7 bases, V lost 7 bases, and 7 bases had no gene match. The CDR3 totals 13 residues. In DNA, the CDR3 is TGTGCCAGCACGAGAACAGGGGGCGGTGGCTACACCTTC. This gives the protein CASTRTGGGGYTF.

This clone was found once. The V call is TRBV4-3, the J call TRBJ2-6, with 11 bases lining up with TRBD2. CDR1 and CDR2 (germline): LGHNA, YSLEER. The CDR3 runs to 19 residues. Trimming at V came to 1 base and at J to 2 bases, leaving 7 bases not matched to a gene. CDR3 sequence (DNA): TGCGCCAGCAGCCAAGTTAGCGGGGGGGCCAAGGCTGGGGCCAACGTCCTGACTTTC. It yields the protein CASSQVSGGAKAGANVLTF.

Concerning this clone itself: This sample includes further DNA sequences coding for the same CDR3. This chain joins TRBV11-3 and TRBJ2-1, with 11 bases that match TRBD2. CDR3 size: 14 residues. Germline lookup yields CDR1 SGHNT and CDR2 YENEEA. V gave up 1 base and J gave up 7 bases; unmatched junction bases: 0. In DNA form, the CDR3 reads TGTGCCAGCAGCTTAGGACTAGCGGGAAATGAGCAGTTCTTC. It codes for CASSLGLAGNEQFF.

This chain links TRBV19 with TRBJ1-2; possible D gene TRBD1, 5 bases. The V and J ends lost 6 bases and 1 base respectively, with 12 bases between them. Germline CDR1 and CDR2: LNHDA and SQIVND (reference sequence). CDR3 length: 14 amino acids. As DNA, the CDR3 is TGTGCCAGTAGCCGTCAGGGTAGTAACTATGGCTACACCTTC. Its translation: CASSRQGSNYGYTF.